The source of this T cell receptor beta chain is a study of early T cells in non-severe SARS-CoV-2 infection. General study results and limits: Reliance on VDJdb matching favored anti-spike CD8 responses; private and CD4 specificities were missed.

TCRdb reprocessed the 5' RACE reads via MiXCR and lists one record per CDR3 protein. The data hold just over 95,000 distinct CDR3 sequences, with about 11% observed a single time. This clonotype was detected many times. Its antigen is still unknown. Germline V lookup: CDR1 MGHRA, CDR2 YSYEKL. V was trimmed by 2 bases and J by 4 bases, leaving 8 bases between them. There are 13 residues in the CDR3. V is TRBV4-1 and J is TRBJ2-5, with no clear D. This clonotype originated in an adult who was a healthcare worker with PCR-confirmed SARS-CoV-2 infection or an uninfected control (not recorded which). The sequenced sample was whole blood. The chain's CDR3 is CASSQLLRETQYF. For the CDR3, the DNA is TGCGCCAGCAGCCAATTGTTGCGAGAGACCCAGTACTTC.